Following are 13 T cell receptor beta chains from one sample sequenced in a study of blood T cell repertoires in COVID-19. The table came from immunoSEQ multiplex PCR; TCRdb's copy has only in-frame clones and leaves some out. The sample includes around 100,000 clones, 65% to 80% of them seen just once. Sample: peripheral blood. The receptors derive from a man between 65 and 85 years old with active or convalescent COVID-19.

The chain couples TRBV12-3 or TRBV12-4 to TRBJ2-5; no clear D gene. This CDR3 is built from 11 residues. The ends were cut back, 8 bases at V and 6 bases at J, with 10 bases in the middle. This CDR3 is CASSSEQTQYF. The CDR3 DNA reads as TGTGCCAGCTCATCCGAGCAGACCCAGTACTTC.

The rearrangement links TRBV21-1 to TRBJ2-5; the table calls TRBD2, which could not be checked here. TRBV21-1 is labeled a pseudogene. The CDR3 spans 16 residues. This chain's CDR3 is CASSKKERGDKETQYF. The CDR3 region has the DNA TGTGCCAGCAGCAAAAAGGAGCGGGGGGACAAAGAGACCCAGTACTTC.

The chain links TRBV27 to TRBJ1-2; 9 bases fit TRBD1. CDR1 and CDR2 (germline): MNHEY, SMNVEV (reference sequence). Trimming removed 6 bases from V and 3 bases from J; junction bases left unmatched: 5. This CDR3 comprises 14 residues. The CDR3 nucleotides read TGTGCCAGCAGAAGGGACAGGGATTACTATGGCTACACCTTC. Its protein is CASRRDRDYYGYTF.

V is TRBV28 and J is TRBJ2-5; D might be TRBD2 (6 bases). The V and J ends lost 7 bases and 1 base respectively, with 13 bases between them. There are 14 residues in the CDR3. Germline CDR1 and CDR2: MDHEN and SYDVKM. CDR3 loop: CASTGGGSQETQYF. CDR3 sequence (DNA): TGTGCCAGCACCGGCGGAGGGTCCCAAGAGACCCAGTACTTC.

The chain joins TRBV2 to TRBJ2-3; D unresolved. There are 13 residues in the CDR3. CDR1 and CDR2 from the germline V gene are SNHLY and FYNNEI. The V and J ends lost 6 bases and 0 bases respectively, with 7 bases between them. The CDR3 DNA reads as TGTGCCAGCAGCCCCGTTAGCACAGATACGCAGTATTTT. Protein sequence: CASSPVSTDTQYF.

In this sample, this clone turned up a few times. The rearrangement uses TRBV18 and TRBJ2-2; tentatively, D is TRBD1 (6 bases). This CDR3 contains 16 residues. Germline V gene lookup returns CDR1 KGHSH and CDR2 LQKENI. V was clipped by 3 bases and J by 5 bases, with 16 bases between them. This CDR3 is CASSPFADSTTGELFF. The CDR3 coding sequence is TGTGCCAGCTCACCGTTCGCGGACAGCACAACCGGGGAGCTGTTTTTT.

This clone was seen a few times. The rearrangement uses TRBV27 and TRBJ1-1; 9 bases align to TRBD1. Per the germline V gene, CDR1 is MNHEY and CDR2 is SMNVEV (reference sequence). The CDR3 runs 15 residues. V lost 5 bases, J lost 3 bases, and 7 bases stayed unmatched. In DNA, the CDR3 is TGTGCCAGCAGTGCCCCGGACAGGGGCCACACTGAAGCTTTCTTT. As protein: CASSAPDRGHTEAFF.

The rearrangement uses TRBV29-1 and TRBJ2-7; 7 nucleotides align to TRBD2. CDR3 size: 12 residues. J gave up 2 bases and V 7 bases, and 5 bases lay outside the gene matches. Germline-derived CDR1 and CDR2 are SQVTM and ANQGSEA. In DNA form, the CDR3 reads TGCAGCGGCCAAGGACTAGCCTACGAGCAGTACTTC. Encoded protein: CSGQGLAYEQYF.

The chain uses TRBV19 and TRBJ2-4, with a tentative D call TRBD2 (6 bases). This CDR3 spans 20 amino acids. Germline V CDR1 and CDR2: LNHDA, SQIVND (reference sequence). V shed 4 bases and J shed 0 bases, with 25 bases lying between them. Here the CDR3 DNA reads TGTGCCAGTAGTACGCGCTTCGCGGGACTCGAGAGGCTAGCCAAAAACATTCAGTACTTC. Its translation: CASSTRFAGLERLAKNIQYF.

This chain connects TRBV5-1 to TRBJ2-2, with D maybe TRBD1 (6 bases). The V gene lost 3 bases and the J gene lost 6 bases, with 15 bases spanning the gap. Germline lookup yields CDR1 SGHRS and CDR2 YFSETQ. There are 15 residues in the CDR3. CDR3 coding DNA: TGCGCCAGCAGCTCCACAGGGTTAAGGGCCGGGGAGCTGTTTTTT. This translates into CASSSTGLRAGELFF. Full variable domain (outside the CDR3, taken from reference TRBV5-1 and TRBJ2-2): KAGVTQTPRYLIKTRGQQVTLSCSPISGHRSVSWYQQTPGQGLQFLFEYFSETQRNKGNFPGRFSGRQFSNSRSEMNVSTLELGDSALYLCASSSTGLRAGELFFGEGSRLTVL.

J is TRBJ1-3 and V is TRBV30; unclear D gene. Deletions cut 3 bases from V and 0 bases from J, with 3 bases between. Germline loops: CDR1 GTSNPN, CDR2 SVGIG (reference sequence). The CDR3 is 12 amino acids. The CDR3: CAWSGSGNTIYF. CDR3 nucleotide sequence: TGTGCCTGGAGCGGCTCTGGAAACACCATATATTTT.

J is TRBJ2-7 and V is TRBV6-6; 10 bases map to TRBD2. This CDR3 has 16 amino acids. J gave up 5 bases and V 2 bases, and 9 bases lay outside the gene matches. Germline CDR1 reads MNHNY; CDR2 reads SVGAGI (reference sequence). The CDR3 DNA reads as TGTGCCAGCAGTTACGTCGCTAGCGGGAGCGTCGACGAGCAGTACTTC. Translating it yields CASSYVASGSVDEQYF.

The V and J genes are TRBV11-2 and TRBJ2-7; 8 nucleotides agree with TRBD2. In germline, CDR1 is SGHAT, CDR2 FQNNGV. After removal of 2 bases from V and 1 base from J, the junction contained 7 bases not matched to a gene. The CDR3 is 16 residues long. For the CDR3, the DNA is TGTGCCAGCAGCTTACCCTCCCTAGCGGGTTCCTACGAGCAGTACTTC. This sequence encodes CASSLPSLAGSYEQYF.